This T cell receptor (beta chain) was sequenced for a study of blood T cells in healthy people across ages. This clonotype was seen once. At least 6 micrograms of total RNA were extracted per sample. Combining a sample-barcoded 5' primer with a J-beta primer mix, a second PCR ran for roughly 6 to 12 cycles. Each cDNA molecule carried a tag from a template-switch adaptor that contained 12 random nucleotides. TCRdb fed the 5' RACE reads into MiXCR, producing one record per CDR3 protein. The sample has 750,000 to 950,000 distinct CDR3 sequences, 53% seen once. The germline V and J ends were trimmed by 5 bases and 0 bases, with 7 bases remaining between them. Germline values: CDR1 LNHNV, CDR2 YYDKDF (reference sequence). The CDR3 contains 13 residues.

The specimen sequenced was blood. The chain uses TRBV15 and TRBJ1-2, with unresolved D. This clonotype was obtained from an elderly man in good health. The CDR3 region has the DNA TGTGCCACCAGCCCAGACACTAACTATGGCTACACCTTC. Its protein product is CATSPDTNYGYTF.